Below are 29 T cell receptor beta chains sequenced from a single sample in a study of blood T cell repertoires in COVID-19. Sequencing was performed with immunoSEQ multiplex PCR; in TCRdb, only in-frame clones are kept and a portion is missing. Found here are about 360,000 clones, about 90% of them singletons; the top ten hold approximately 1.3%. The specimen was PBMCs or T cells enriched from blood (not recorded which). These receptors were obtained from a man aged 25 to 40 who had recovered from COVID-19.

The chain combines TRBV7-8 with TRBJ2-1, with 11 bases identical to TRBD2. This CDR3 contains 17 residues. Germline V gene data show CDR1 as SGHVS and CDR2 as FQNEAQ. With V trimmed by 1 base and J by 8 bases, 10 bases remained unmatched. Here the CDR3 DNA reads TGTGCCAGCAGCTTAGTTCGACCAGGACTAGCGGGTGATGAGCAGTTCTTC. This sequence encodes CASSLVRPGLAGDEQFF.

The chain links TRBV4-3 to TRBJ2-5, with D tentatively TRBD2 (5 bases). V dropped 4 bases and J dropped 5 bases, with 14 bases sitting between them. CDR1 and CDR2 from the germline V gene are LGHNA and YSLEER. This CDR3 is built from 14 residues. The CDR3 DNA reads TGCGCCAGCAGCCTTATAGGACGGAGGGAGACCCAGTACTTC. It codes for CASSLIGRRETQYF.

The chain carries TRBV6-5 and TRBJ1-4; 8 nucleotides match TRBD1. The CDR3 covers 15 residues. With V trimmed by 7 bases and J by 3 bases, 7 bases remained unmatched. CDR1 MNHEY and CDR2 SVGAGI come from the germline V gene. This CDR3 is CASTNRGVSNEKLFF. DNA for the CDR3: TGTGCCAGCACCAACAGGGGGGTTTCTAATGAAAAACTGTTTTTT.

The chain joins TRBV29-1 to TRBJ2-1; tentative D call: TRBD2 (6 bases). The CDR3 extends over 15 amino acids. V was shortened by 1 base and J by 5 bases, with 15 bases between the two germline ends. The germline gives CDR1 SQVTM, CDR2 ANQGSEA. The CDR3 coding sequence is TGCAGCGTTGAAGTGCCGGGAGACGTCAACAATGAGCAGTTCTTC. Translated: CSVEVPGDVNNEQFF.

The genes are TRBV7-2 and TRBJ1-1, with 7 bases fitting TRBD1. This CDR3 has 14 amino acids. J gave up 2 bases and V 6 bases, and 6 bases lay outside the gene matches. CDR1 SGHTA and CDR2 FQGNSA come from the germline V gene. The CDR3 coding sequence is TGTGCCAGCAGACCCCAGGGGGTCAACACTGAAGCTTTCTTT. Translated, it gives CASRPQGVNTEAFF.

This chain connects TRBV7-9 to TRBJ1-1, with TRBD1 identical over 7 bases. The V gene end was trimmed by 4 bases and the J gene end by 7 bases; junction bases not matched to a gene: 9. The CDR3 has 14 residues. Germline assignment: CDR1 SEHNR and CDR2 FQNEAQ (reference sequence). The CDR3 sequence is CASSSGDSQGEAFF. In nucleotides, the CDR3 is TGTGCCAGCAGCTCGGGGGACAGTCAGGGTGAAGCTTTCTTT.

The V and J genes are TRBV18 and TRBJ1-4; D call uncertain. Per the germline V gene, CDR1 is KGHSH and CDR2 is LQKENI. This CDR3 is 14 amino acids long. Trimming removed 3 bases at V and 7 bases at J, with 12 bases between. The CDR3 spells CASSPPQQSEKLFF. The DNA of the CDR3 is TGTGCCAGCTCACCGCCGCAACAGAGTGAAAAACTGTTTTTT.

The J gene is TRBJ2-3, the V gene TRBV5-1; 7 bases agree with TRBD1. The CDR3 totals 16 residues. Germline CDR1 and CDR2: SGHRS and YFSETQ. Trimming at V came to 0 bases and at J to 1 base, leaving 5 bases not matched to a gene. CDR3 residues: CASSLDDRAGTDTQYF. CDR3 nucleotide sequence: TGCGCCAGCAGCTTGGATGACAGGGCCGGCACAGATACGCAGTATTTT.

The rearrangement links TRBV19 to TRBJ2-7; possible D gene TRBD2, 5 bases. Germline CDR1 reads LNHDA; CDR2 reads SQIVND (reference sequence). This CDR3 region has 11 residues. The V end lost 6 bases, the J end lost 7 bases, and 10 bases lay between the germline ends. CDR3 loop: CASRMGGEQYF. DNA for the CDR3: TGTGCCAGTAGGATGGGCGGGGAGCAGTACTTC.

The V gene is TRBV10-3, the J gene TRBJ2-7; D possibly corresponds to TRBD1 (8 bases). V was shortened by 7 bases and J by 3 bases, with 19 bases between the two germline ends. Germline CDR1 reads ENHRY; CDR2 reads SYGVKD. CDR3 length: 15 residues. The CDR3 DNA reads TGTGCCATCACCGGAGGACAGGGAGGGCTCTACGAGCAGTACTTC. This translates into CAITGGQGGLYEQYF.

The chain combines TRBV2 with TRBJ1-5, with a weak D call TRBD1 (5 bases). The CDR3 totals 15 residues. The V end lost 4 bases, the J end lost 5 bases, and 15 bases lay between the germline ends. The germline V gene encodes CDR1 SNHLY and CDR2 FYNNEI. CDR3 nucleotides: TGTGCCAGCAGTGCCCGACAGCGAATGGATCAGCCCCAGCATTTT. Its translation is CASSARQRMDQPQHF.

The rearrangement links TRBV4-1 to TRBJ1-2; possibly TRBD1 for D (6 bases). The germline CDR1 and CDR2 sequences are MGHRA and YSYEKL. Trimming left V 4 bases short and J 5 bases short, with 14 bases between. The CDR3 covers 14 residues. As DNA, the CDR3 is TGCGCCAGCAGCCCTGGGACAAACTATTATGGCTACACCTTC. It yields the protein CASSPGTNYYGYTF.

In DNA, the CDR3 is TGTGCCACCAGCAGAGATAGAGGAGGGTTGGGGCAGCCCCAGCATTTT. The encoded protein is CATSRDRGGLGQPQHF. The V and J genes are TRBV15 and TRBJ1-5, with no clear D. V shed 0 bases and J shed 7 bases, with 16 bases lying between them. CDR1 LNHNV and CDR2 YYDKDF come from the germline V gene (reference sequence). The CDR3 totals 16 residues.

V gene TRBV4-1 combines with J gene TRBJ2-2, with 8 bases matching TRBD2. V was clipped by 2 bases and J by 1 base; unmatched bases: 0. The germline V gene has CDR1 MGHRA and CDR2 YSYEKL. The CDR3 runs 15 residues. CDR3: CASSQLAGNTGELFF. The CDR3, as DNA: TGCGCCAGCAGCCAACTAGCGGGGAACACCGGGGAGCTGTTTTTT.

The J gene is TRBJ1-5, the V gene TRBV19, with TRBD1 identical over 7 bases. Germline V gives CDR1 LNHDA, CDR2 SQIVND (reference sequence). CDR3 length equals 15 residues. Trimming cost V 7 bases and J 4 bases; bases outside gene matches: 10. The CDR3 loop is CASTPRGQSNQPQHF. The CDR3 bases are TGTGCCAGTACCCCGAGGGGACAGTCGAATCAGCCCCAGCATTTT. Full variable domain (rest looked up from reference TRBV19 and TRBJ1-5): DGGITQSPKYLFRKEGQNVTLSCEQNLNHDAMYWYRQDPGQGLRLIYYSQIVNDFQKGDIAEGYSVSREKKESFPLTVTSAQKNPTAFYLCASTPRGQSNQPQHFGDGTRLSIL.

CDR3 sequence: CASSRDSSEKLFF. Written as DNA, the CDR3 is TGTGCCAGCAGCCGGGACAGCAGCGAAAAACTGTTTTTT. The V gene is TRBV6-5, the J gene TRBJ1-4, with 7 bases matching TRBD1. Germline V gene data show CDR1 as MNHEY and CDR2 as SVGAGI. Trimming took 6 bases from V and 8 from J; bases not matched to a gene: 6. CDR3 length equals 13 residues.

CDR3 in DNA: TGTGCCAGCAGTTTGGGGACAGAAGCTTTCTTT. It encodes CASSLGTEAFF. The chain uses TRBV27 and TRBJ1-1, with a possible D match to TRBD1 (6 bases). Trimming removed 3 bases at V and 8 bases at J, with 7 bases between. Germline V gene data show CDR1 as MNHEY and CDR2 as SMNVEV (reference sequence). This CDR3 region has 11 residues.

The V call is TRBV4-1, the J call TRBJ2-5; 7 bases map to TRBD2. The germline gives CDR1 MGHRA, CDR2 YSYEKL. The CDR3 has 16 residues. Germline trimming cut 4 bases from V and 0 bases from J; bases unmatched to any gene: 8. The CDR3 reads CASSPGWGGYQETQYF. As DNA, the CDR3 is TGCGCCAGCAGCCCCGGATGGGGGGGGTACCAAGAGACCCAGTACTTC.

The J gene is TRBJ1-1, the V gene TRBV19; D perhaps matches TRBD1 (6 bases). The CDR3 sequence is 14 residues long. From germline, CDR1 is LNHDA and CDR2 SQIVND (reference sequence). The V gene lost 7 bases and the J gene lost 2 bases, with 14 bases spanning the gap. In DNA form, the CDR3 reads TGTGCCAGTACCTTTGGCAGGGGTAACACTGAAGCTTTCTTT. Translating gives CASTFGRGNTEAFF.

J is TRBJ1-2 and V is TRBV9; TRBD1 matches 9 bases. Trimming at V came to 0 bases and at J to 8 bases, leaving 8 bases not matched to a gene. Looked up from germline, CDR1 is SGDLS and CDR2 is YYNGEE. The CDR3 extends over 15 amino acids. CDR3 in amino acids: CASSVVGTGNTGYTF. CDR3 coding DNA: TGTGCCAGCAGCGTAGTTGGGACAGGGAATACCGGCTACACCTTC.

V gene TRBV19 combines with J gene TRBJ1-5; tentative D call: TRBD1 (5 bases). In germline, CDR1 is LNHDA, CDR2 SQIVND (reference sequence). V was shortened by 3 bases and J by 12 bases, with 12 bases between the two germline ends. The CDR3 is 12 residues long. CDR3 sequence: CASSIGGAFQHF. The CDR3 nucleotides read TGTGCCAGTAGTATCGGTGGGGCGTTCCAGCATTTT. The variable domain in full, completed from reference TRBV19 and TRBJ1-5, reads DGGITQSPKYLFRKEGQNVTLSCEQNLNHDAMYWYRQDPGQGLRLIYYSQIVNDFQKGDIAEGYSVSREKKESFPLTVTSAQKNPTAFYLCASSIGGAFQHFGDGTRLSIL.

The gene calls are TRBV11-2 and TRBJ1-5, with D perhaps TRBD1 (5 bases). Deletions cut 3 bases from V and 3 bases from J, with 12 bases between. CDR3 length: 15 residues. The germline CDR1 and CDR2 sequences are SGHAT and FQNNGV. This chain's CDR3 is CASSLSGGNNQPQHF. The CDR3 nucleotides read TGTGCCAGCAGCTTGTCCGGGGGTAACAATCAGCCCCAGCATTTT.

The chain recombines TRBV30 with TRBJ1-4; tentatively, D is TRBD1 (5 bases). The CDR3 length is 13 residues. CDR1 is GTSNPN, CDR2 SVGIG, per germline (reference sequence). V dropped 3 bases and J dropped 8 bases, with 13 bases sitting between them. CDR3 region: CAWRYGGTEKLFF. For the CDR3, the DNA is TGTGCCTGGAGATATGGAGGGACCGAAAAACTGTTTTTT.

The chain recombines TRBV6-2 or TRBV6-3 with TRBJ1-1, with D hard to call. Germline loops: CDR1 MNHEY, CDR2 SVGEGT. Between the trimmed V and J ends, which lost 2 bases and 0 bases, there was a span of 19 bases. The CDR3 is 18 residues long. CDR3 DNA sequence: TGTGCCAGCAGTTACGTTTTGGCCCCAAACATACTGAACACTGAAGCTTTCTTT. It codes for CASSYVLAPNILNTEAFF.

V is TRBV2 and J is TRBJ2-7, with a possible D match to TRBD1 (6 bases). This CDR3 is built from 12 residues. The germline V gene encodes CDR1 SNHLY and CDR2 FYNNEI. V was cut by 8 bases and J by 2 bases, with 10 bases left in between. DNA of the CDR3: TGTGCCAGCGGACAGAATACCTACGAGCAGTACTTC. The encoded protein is CASGQNTYEQYF.

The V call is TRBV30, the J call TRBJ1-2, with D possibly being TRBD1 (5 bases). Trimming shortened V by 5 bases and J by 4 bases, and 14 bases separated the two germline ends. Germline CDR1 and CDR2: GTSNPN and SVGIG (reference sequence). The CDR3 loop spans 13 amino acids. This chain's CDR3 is CAWDGHTIYGYTF. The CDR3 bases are TGTGCCTGGGATGGACATACTATCTATGGCTACACCTTC.

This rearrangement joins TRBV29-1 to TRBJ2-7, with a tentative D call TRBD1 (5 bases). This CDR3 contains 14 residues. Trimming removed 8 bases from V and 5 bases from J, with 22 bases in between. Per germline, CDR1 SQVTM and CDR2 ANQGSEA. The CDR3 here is CSFSRATAANEQYF. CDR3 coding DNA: TGCAGCTTCTCCAGGGCGACTGCAGCGAACGAGCAGTACTTC.

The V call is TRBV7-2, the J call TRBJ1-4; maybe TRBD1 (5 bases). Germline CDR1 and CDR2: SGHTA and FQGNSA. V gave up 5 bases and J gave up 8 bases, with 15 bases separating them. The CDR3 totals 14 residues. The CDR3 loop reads CASSRTGTSEKLFF. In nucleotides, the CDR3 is TGTGCCAGCAGCAGAACCGGGACTTCGGAAAAACTGTTTTTT.

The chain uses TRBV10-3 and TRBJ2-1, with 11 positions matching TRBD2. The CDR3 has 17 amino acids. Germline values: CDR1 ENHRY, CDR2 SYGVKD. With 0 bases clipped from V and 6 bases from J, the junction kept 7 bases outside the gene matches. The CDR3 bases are TGTGCCATCAGTGAGTCGGGGCCGGGACTAGCGGTCAATGAGCAGTTCTTC. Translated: CAISESGPGLAVNEQFF.